Shown below are 4 T cell receptor beta chains from a single sample sequenced in a study of glioma-infiltrating T cells after dendritic cell vaccination. Clones were read by immunoSEQ multiplex PCR, and TCRdb kept only the in-frame ones, dropping some. The sample shows roughly 52,000 clones, roughly 87% of them seen only once. This specimen was blood, taken before dendritic cell vaccination. All receptors derive from a human donor with glioblastoma.

V is TRBV5-1 and J is TRBJ2-1, with 7 bases fitting TRBD1. The germline gives CDR1 SGHRS, CDR2 YFSETQ. Unmatched junction bases numbered 1, after V lost 1 base and J lost 3 bases. CDR3 length: 14 amino acids. The CDR3 DNA reads TGCGCCAGCAGCTTGAGGACAGGCTACAATGAGCAGTTCTTC. As protein: CASSLRTGYNEQFF.

V usage is TRBV2 and J usage is TRBJ2-6; D might be TRBD1 (8 bases). This CDR3 comprises 19 residues. The germline V gene encodes CDR1 SNHLY and CDR2 FYNNEI. Trimming removed 6 bases at V and 4 bases at J, with 25 bases between. The CDR3 coding sequence is TGTGCCAGCAGCCCGCCCCAAGGACAGGGAGGGTCAGGGGCCAACGTCCTGACTTTC. It is translated as CASSPPQGQGGSGANVLTF.

V and J are TRBV7-2 and TRBJ2-7; TRBD1 might be the D (5 bases). The V end was cut by 2 bases, the J end by 2 bases, with 13 bases between. CDR1 and CDR2 (germline): SGHTA, FQGNSA. This CDR3 region has 15 residues. The CDR3: CASSLQGQETYEQYF. In nucleotides, the CDR3 is TGTGCCAGCAGCTTACAAGGACAAGAAACCTACGAGCAGTACTTC.

V gene TRBV4-2 combines with J gene TRBJ1-5; TRBD1 aligns across 10 bases. This CDR3 is built from 15 residues. V was clipped by 3 bases and J by 4 bases; unmatched bases: 3. Per germline, CDR1 LGHNA and CDR2 YNFKEQ. The CDR3 here is CASSQRDRGNQPQHF. The CDR3 DNA is TGTGCCAGCAGCCAGAGGGACAGGGGAAATCAGCCCCAGCATTTT.